This T cell receptor (beta chain) was documented in a study of blood T cell repertoires in COVID-19. Study summary: The samples span acute and convalescent COVID-19 from the United States, Italy and Spain.

In the original analysis: Amplification of reference gene primers provided the estimated nucleated cell counts. TCRdb's copy holds only in-frame clones and misses some; the assay was immunoSEQ multiplex PCR. V, J and clone size reflect that table, while D and trimming were determined from the DNA. This table holds around 74,000 clones, approximately 90% found once. Per the germline V gene, CDR1 is MGHRA and CDR2 is YSYEKL. There are 16 residues in the CDR3. V was cut by 4 bases and J by 4 bases, with 19 bases left in between. The sequenced material came from peripheral blood. The clonotype comes from a middle-aged man with active COVID-19. V usage is TRBV4-1 and J usage is TRBJ1-1; D is possibly TRBD1 (5 bases). The CDR3 reads CASSLGHTPTGTEAFF. The CDR3 DNA is TGCGCCAGCAGCCTCGGACACACTCCCACGGGCACTGAAGCTTTCTTT.